Below, one T cell receptor (beta chain) is given with its context. The antigen remains unidentified. This entry is derived from a study of PD-1 blockade in classical Hodgkin lymphoma. Measured with immunoSEQ multiplex PCR; TCRdb has only the in-frame clones, and not every one. The sample comprises about 2,300 clones, roughly 70% of which are singletons, and about 31% rests with the top ten. Exposure to brentuximab vedotin varied, and each patient had relapsed following autologous stem cell transplantation. PBMCs, once thawed, yielded CD8+ T cells isolated by magnetic negative selection. The study recorded best responses of complete response, partial response or progressive disease. Germline CDR1 reads SEHNR; CDR2 reads FQNEAQ (reference sequence). This CDR3 spans 17 amino acids. V was cut by 5 bases and J by 7 bases, with 23 bases left in between. General study results and limits: Reports indicated that newly diagnosed patients had lower baseline TCR diversity than healthy donors did. Excluded were patients who started nivolumab under 1 year after ASCT, a group that had lower diversity. Before treatment, complete responders showed about the same diversity as newly diagnosed patients.

The source was CD8+ T cells from blood, collected at baseline. This TCR derives from a human donor with classical Hodgkin lymphoma. The rearrangement links TRBV7-9 to TRBJ2-2; possibly TRBD2 for D (5 bases). CDR3 in DNA: TGTGCCAGCAGCCTTACTGCTTGGGGAGACGGCGTCGGGGAGCTGTTTTTT. Protein sequence: CASSLTAWGDGVGELFF.